The source of this TCR beta chain is a study of blood T cell repertoires in COVID-19. Per germline, CDR1 SEHNR and CDR2 FQNEAQ (reference sequence). This CDR3 has 16 amino acids. V gave up 10 bases and J gave up 0 bases; unmatched junction bases: 5. This table comes from immunoSEQ multiplex PCR, and its TCRdb copy is limited to in-frame clones, with some not included. The table has tens of thousands of clones, 85% seen once. This rearrangement joins TRBV7-9 to TRBJ2-2, with TRBD2 matching 13 bases. The source material was peripheral blood. The sequence derives from a human donor with acute or convalescent COVID-19. The donor label of this sample is uncertain. CDR3 residues: CATRLAGGSNTGELFF. DNA for the CDR3: TGTGCCACCCGACTAGCGGGGGGATCGAACACCGGGGAGCTGTTTTTT.